This T cell receptor (beta chain) was sequenced during a study of Graves' ophthalmopathy and Graves' hyperthyroidism. Investigators amplified TCR beta CDR3 regions from RNA transcripts. RT-PCR in the first round used HTBI primers; a second-round multiplex PCR followed. TCRdb analysed the multiplex PCR reads with MiXCR anew, one entry per CDR3 protein. The profile shows almost 750,000 distinct CDR3 sequences, roughly two fifths of them singletons. Details on this clonotype: A read error may account for a junction end that differs from germline.

The TCR sequence derives from an adult man with Graves' ophthalmopathy. Material: peripheral blood.

CDR3 protein: CASSINPTGELVF. The CDR3 region has the DNA TGTGCCAGCAGCATTAACCCCACCGGGGAGCTGGTTTTT. V gene TRBV25-1 combines with J gene TRBJ2-2; tentatively, D is TRBD2 (5 bases). CDR3 length equals 13 residues. The V gene's germline CDR1 is MGHDK and CDR2 SYGVNS.